A single sample is the source of the 6 T cell receptor beta chains below, sequenced in a study of vaccination and CD4 T cells after COVID-19 (dated by TCRdb to between 2022 and 2023). Library preparation used PCR. Reads for this sample came from an Illumina iSeq 100. DNA from cultured CD4+ T cells was subjected to TCR sequencing with the Oncomine TCR Beta short-read assay at the Johns Hopkins FTIC core. The raw public data were reprocessed by TCRdb itself: fastp quality trimming at Q25, MiXCR clonotype calling, in-frame beta chains only. Each entry is one CDR3 protein sequence, shown with its most common DNA and genes. A total of 20,000 to 25,000 distinct CDR3 sequences appear in this sample, around 42% of them only once. The ten largest clonotypes hold 9.9% of the sample. What this sample's time point label stands for: late sampling 161 to 241 days after vaccination in a few convalescent patients. Interpreted using the paper, the treatment or condition label stands for: roughly nine-day PBMC culture with coronavirus spike peptide pools or control peptides (ViraFEST assay).

These receptors' targets are unknown. Material: CD4+ T cells from blood, cultured in vitro, obtained about 7 months after SARS-CoV-2 vaccination. The receptor source for this set is a human donor who had recovered from COVID-19.

The chain uses TRBV24-1 and TRBJ2-5, with TRBD2 as a possible D gene (6 bases). The CDR3 loop spans 13 amino acids. V was clipped by 5 bases and J by 2 bases, with 8 bases between them. The germline V gene has CDR1 KGHDR and CDR2 SFDVKD. The CDR3 DNA sequence: TGTGCCACCAGTGTAAGCGGGCAAGAGACCCAGTACTTC. Translation gives CATSVSGQETQYF.

The chain joins TRBV6-1 to TRBJ2-1; no clear D gene. CDR3 length: 14 residues. The V gene lost 4 bases and the J gene lost 0 bases, with 7 bases spanning the gap. The V gene's germline CDR1 is MNHNS and CDR2 SASEGT. The CDR3 DNA sequence: TGTGCCAGCAGTGGGTACGTCTCCTACAATGAGCAGTTCTTC. Encoded protein: CASSGYVSYNEQFF.

The chain joins TRBV7-9 to TRBJ1-5, with TRBD1 as a possible D gene (6 bases). This CDR3 region has 16 residues. V was cut by 2 bases and J by 1 base, with 12 bases left in between. From germline, CDR1 is SEHNR and CDR2 FQNEAQ (reference sequence). The CDR3 DNA follows: TGTGCCAGCAGCTTATTTACAGGGTTGAGCAATCAGCCCCAGCATTTT. This translates into CASSLFTGLSNQPQHF.

This clonotype was seen more than once but under ten times. The V gene is TRBV27, the J gene TRBJ1-2, with TRBD1 identical over 7 bases. Trimming took 4 bases from V and 8 from J; bases not matched to a gene: 7. This CDR3 comprises 13 residues. Germline loops: CDR1 MNHEY, CDR2 SMNVEV (reference sequence). CDR3 sequence: CASSSSGGDGYTF. The CDR3 DNA is TGTGCCAGCAGTTCATCAGGGGGGGACGGCTACACCTTC.

This chain joins TRBV20-1 and TRBJ2-5; D is undetermined. CDR3 length equals 12 residues. Trimming cost V 3 bases and J 5 bases, with 10 bases left between them. Germline V gene lookup returns CDR1 DFQATT and CDR2 SNEGSKA (reference sequence). The CDR3 region has the DNA TGCAGTGCTAGGAACCAAGGCGAGACCCAGTACTTC. Its protein is CSARNQGETQYF.

The chain recombines TRBV20-1 with TRBJ1-2; no definite D call. The CDR3 runs 14 residues. V was shortened by 0 bases and J by 4 bases, with 12 bases between the two germline ends. CDR1 DFQATT and CDR2 SNEGSKA come from the germline V gene (reference sequence). Here the CDR3 DNA reads TGCAGTGCTAGAGACCCCCGAACCTTCTATGGCTACACCTTC. Amino acids: CSARDPRTFYGYTF.